The source of this T cell receptor (beta chain) is a study of cytomegalovirus exposure and HLA in healthy donors. The approximately 120-subject validation cohort, separate from the approximately 670-subject first cohort, included the donors. Study outcomes and limitations: In vitro confirmation showed a few CMV-associated chains to be CMV antigen specific. The TCR clusters that emerged in the first cohort tended, a later analysis found, to co-occur in the approximately 120 validation repertoires. According to the study, roughly 160 TCR beta chains were cytomegalovirus-associated.

This table comes from immunoSEQ multiplex PCR, and its TCRdb copy is limited to in-frame clones, with some not included. This table holds about 62,000 clones, around 95% found once. The V and J ends lost 6 bases and 9 bases respectively, with 15 bases between them. This CDR3 has 13 amino acids. Germline CDR1 and CDR2: LNHDA and SQIVND (reference sequence). To note about this clone: Antigen: not known.

The chain is built from TRBV19 and TRBJ1-5; a possible D gene is TRBD1 (5 bases). Sample: PBMCs. This clonotype originated in a woman under 30 in good health and CMV-seropositive. The DNA of the CDR3 is TGTGCCAGTAGGAGAACCAGGGAAGGGCCCCAGCATTTT. Translation gives CASRRTREGPQHF.